This T cell receptor beta chain is drawn from a study of T cell changes during pregnancy in multiple sclerosis. TCRdb keeps only in-frame clones here, not all; method: immunoSEQ multiplex PCR. The repertoire has around 36,000 clones, more than 90% of them found once; the top ten carry over 10%. Germline V gene lookup returns CDR1 SGHDT and CDR2 YYEEEE. V was clipped by 4 bases and J by 10 bases, with 12 bases between them. CDR3 length equals 13 residues. Here the sequenced sample was CD8+ T cells from peripheral blood mononuclear cells, taken in the first trimester of pregnancy. The TCR comes from a female donor with multiple sclerosis, enrolled in a pregnancy study. The V gene is TRBV5-6, the J gene TRBJ1-6; unclear D gene. DNA for the CDR3: TGTGCCAGCAGCCCGGGTGGTGGATCACCCCTCCACTTT. This codes for CASSPGGGSPLHF.